The next 23 T cell receptor beta chains were all read from a single sample in a study of cytomegalovirus exposure and HLA in healthy donors. The study ran its PCR with 60 Vbeta and 13 Jbeta primers. Assay used: immunoSEQ multiplex PCR; TCRdb lists only in-frame clones, some missing. The table lists under 100,000 clones, 70% of them singletons. Sequenced sample: PBMCs. Every receptor here comes from a woman aged 50 to 65 in good health and CMV-seropositive.

This chain uses TRBV30 with TRBJ1-1; maybe TRBD1 (5 bases). Germline V gene sequence: CDR1 GTSNPN, CDR2 SVGIG (reference sequence). CDR3 length equals 13 residues. V was clipped by 3 bases and J by 4 bases, with 12 bases between them. The DNA for the CDR3 is TGTGCCTGGAGCGGGGGGGGGAGCACTGAAGCTTTCTTT. It encodes CAWSGGGSTEAFF.

CDR3: CASSPGGGGEKLFF. The CDR3 region has the DNA TGCGCCAGCAGCCCCGGGGGCGGGGGGGAAAAACTGTTTTTT. The V call is TRBV4-3, the J call TRBJ1-4, with D maybe TRBD1 (6 bases). The germline gives CDR1 LGHNA, CDR2 YSLEER. Trimming cost V 4 bases and J 8 bases, with 14 bases left between them. This CDR3 region has 14 residues.

The chain is built from TRBV18 and TRBJ2-2; D call uncertain. Looked up from germline, CDR1 is KGHSH and CDR2 is LQKENI. There are 15 residues in the CDR3. The V end was cut by 2 bases, the J end by 1 base, with 8 bases between. The chain's CDR3 is CASSPIEVNTGELFF. The CDR3 DNA sequence: TGTGCCAGCTCACCAATAGAGGTGAACACCGGGGAGCTGTTTTTT.

CDR3 region: CASRAFSGATDTQYF. DNA for the CDR3: TGTGCCAGCAGGGCTTTTAGCGGGGCCACGGATACGCAGTATTTT. The J gene is TRBJ2-3, the V gene TRBV4-2, with TRBD2 matching over 8 bases. V trimming: 6 bases; J trimming: 6 bases; junction bases outside the gene matches: 11. The germline V gene has CDR1 LGHNA and CDR2 YNFKEQ. CDR3 length: 15 residues.

The genes are TRBV11-1 and TRBJ2-7, with TRBD1 as a possible D gene (5 bases). CDR1 SGHAT and CDR2 FQDESV come from the germline V gene (reference sequence). The CDR3 spans 14 residues. The V and J ends lost 1 base and 6 bases respectively, with 13 bases between them. CDR3 amino acids: CASSLVQGMGEQYF. CDR3 sequence (DNA): TGTGCCAGCAGCTTAGTGCAGGGAATGGGCGAGCAGTACTTC.

The V gene is TRBV2, the J gene TRBJ1-2, with D unresolved. The CDR3 is made up of 11 amino acids. The V gene lost 7 bases and the J gene lost 2 bases, with 5 bases spanning the gap. The germline V gene encodes CDR1 SNHLY and CDR2 FYNNEI. The CDR3 DNA reads as TGTGCCAGCAACAGAAACTATGGCTACACCTTC. Translated: CASNRNYGYTF.

This clone was recorded a few times. The CDR3 nucleotides are TGTGCCAGTAGTACTCCGGGTTGGGACGAGCAGTACTTC. As protein: CASSTPGWDEQYF. This chain connects TRBV19 to TRBJ2-7; no clear D gene. V lost 4 bases and J lost 5, with 12 bases in between. The CDR3 runs to 13 residues. From germline, CDR1 is LNHDA and CDR2 SQIVND (reference sequence).

The chain's CDR3 is CASSRGASNQPQHF. The CDR3 DNA follows: TGTGCCAGCAGCCGGGGGGCAAGCAATCAGCCCCAGCATTTT. This chain connects TRBV6-5 to TRBJ1-5, with D possibly matching TRBD1 (6 bases). This CDR3 is 14 amino acids long. Between the trimmed V and J ends, which lost 6 bases and 1 base, there was a span of 10 bases. Per the germline V gene, CDR1 is MNHEY and CDR2 is SVGAGI.

This chain links TRBV5-5 with TRBJ2-1; 10 nucleotides line up with TRBD1. This CDR3 has 17 amino acids. Trimming took 0 bases from V and 6 from J; bases not matched to a gene: 9. Per the germline V gene, CDR1 is SGHKS and CDR2 is YYEKEE (reference sequence). As DNA, the CDR3 is TGTGCCAGCAGCTTGGTTCCGACAGGGGGCCCCCTCAATGAGCAGTTCTTC. Translating gives CASSLVPTGGPLNEQFF.

The chain uses TRBV27 and TRBJ2-7; TRBD2 might be the D (5 bases). V lost 5 bases and J 3 bases, leaving 11 bases between the germline ends. Germline-derived CDR1 and CDR2 are MNHEY and SMNVEV (reference sequence). The CDR3 loop spans 13 amino acids. The DNA of the CDR3 is TGTGCCAGCAGTAGGAACGGGGACTACGAGCAGTACTTC. This gives the protein CASSRNGDYEQYF.

This rearrangement joins TRBV7-6 to TRBJ2-2; 15 positions agree with TRBD2. The CDR3 has 16 amino acids. J lost 6 bases, V lost 3 bases, and 2 bases had no gene match. CDR1 is SGHVS, CDR2 FNYEAQ, per germline. The CDR3 is CASSLGLAGGPGELFF. The CDR3 DNA sequence: TGTGCCAGCAGCTTGGGACTAGCGGGAGGCCCCGGGGAGCTGTTTTTT.

The V and J genes are TRBV2 and TRBJ1-2; no firm D call. The germline gives CDR1 SNHLY, CDR2 FYNNEI. Trimming removed 5 bases from V and 4 bases from J, with 11 bases in between. The CDR3 length is 13 residues. DNA of the CDR3: TGTGCCAGCAGTCTCGGTTACAGCTATGGCTACACCTTC. Its translation is CASSLGYSYGYTF.

The chain joins TRBV10-2 to TRBJ2-7; 12 nucleotides align to TRBD2. V was clipped by 2 bases and J by 4 bases; unmatched bases: 3. CDR1 WSHSY and CDR2 SAAADI come from the germline V gene. The CDR3 totals 15 residues. This CDR3 reads CASSEGLAGMYEQYF. The CDR3 nucleotides read TGCGCCAGCAGTGAGGGACTAGCGGGGATGTACGAGCAGTACTTC.

V usage is TRBV7-9 and J usage is TRBJ2-1; TRBD2 agrees at 9 bases. The CDR3 is made up of 15 amino acids. CDR1 is SEHNR, CDR2 FQNEAQ, per germline (reference sequence). J gave up 2 bases and V 5 bases, and 4 bases lay outside the gene matches. CDR3 protein: CASSKTSGPYNEQFF. The CDR3 coding sequence is TGTGCCAGCAGCAAGACTAGCGGCCCCTACAATGAGCAGTTCTTC.

The chain carries TRBV19 and TRBJ1-2, with a tentative D call TRBD1 (6 bases). The CDR3 is 15 residues long. Germline CDR1 and CDR2: LNHDA and SQIVND (reference sequence). V was pared by 7 bases and J by 2 bases, with 17 bases between. CDR3 sequence: CASTTGQANNYGYTF. CDR3 coding DNA: TGTGCCAGTACCACAGGGCAGGCAAACAACTATGGCTACACCTTC.

This clone was seen more than once but under ten times. The rearrangement joins TRBV30 to TRBJ1-1; D is perhaps TRBD1 (6 bases). The CDR3 is 13 amino acids. Germline V gene sequence: CDR1 GTSNPN, CDR2 SVGIG (reference sequence). V gave up 2 bases and J gave up 1 base, with 8 bases separating them. CDR3 nucleotides: TGTGCCTGGAGTACAGGGCCGAACACTGAAGCTTTCTTT. It specifies CAWSTGPNTEAFF.

The chain uses TRBV11-2 and TRBJ1-1; D gene ambiguous. The germline V and J ends were trimmed by 1 base and 7 bases, with 7 bases remaining between them. CDR1 is SGHAT, CDR2 FQNNGV, per germline. The CDR3 consists of 12 residues. CDR3 in DNA: TGTGCCAGCAGCTTAGGGGGAGTTGAAGCTTTCTTT. Translated, it gives CASSLGGVEAFF.

V and J are TRBV7-9 and TRBJ2-7; D may be TRBD2 (5 bases). V gave up 5 bases and J gave up 3 bases, with 14 bases separating them. The CDR3 is made up of 14 amino acids. CDR1 is SEHNR, CDR2 FQNEAQ, per germline (reference sequence). The CDR3 nucleotides are TGTGCCAGCAGCCCCGATACTAGTATCTACGAGCAGTACTTC. Translated, it gives CASSPDTSIYEQYF.

The chain employs TRBV28 and TRBJ1-1; possibly TRBD1 for D (5 bases). Deletions cut 1 base from V and 4 bases from J, with 13 bases between. Germline V CDR1 and CDR2: MDHEN, SYDVKM. This CDR3 region has 15 residues. Written as DNA, the CDR3 is TGTGCCAGCAGTTTATTTCGGGGGTCGGGCACTGAAGCTTTCTTT. It translates to CASSLFRGSGTEAFF.

The V call is TRBV5-1, the J call TRBJ1-1; a weak D match, TRBD1 (6 bases). V was pared by 6 bases and J by 5 bases, with 26 bases between. This CDR3 has 17 residues. Per germline, CDR1 SGHRS and CDR2 YFSETQ. This chain's CDR3 is CASKNQQGLGSVTEAFF. For the CDR3, the DNA is TGCGCCAGCAAAAATCAGCAGGGGTTAGGATCGGTGACTGAAGCTTTCTTT.

This clone was observed a single time. This sequence joins TRBV5-4 and TRBJ2-1; maybe TRBD2 (5 bases). Germline values: CDR1 SGHNT, CDR2 YYREEE (reference sequence). This CDR3 has 15 amino acids. V was trimmed by 4 bases and J by 2 bases, leaving 13 bases between them. The CDR3 nucleotides are TGTGCCAGCAGCCCCGATAGCGTAACCTACAATGAGCAGTTCTTC. It yields the protein CASSPDSVTYNEQFF.

V is TRBV23-1 and J is TRBJ2-6, with no clear D. TRBV23-1 is assigned to the ORF class and has an uncertain function. Trimming took off 9 bases at V and 0 bases at J, with 6 bases between the two ends. This CDR3 region has 13 residues. The CDR3 nucleotides read TGCGCCAGACCGAGCTCTGGGGCCAACGTCCTGACTTTC. Amino acid sequence: CARPSSGANVLTF.

This sequence joins TRBV19 and TRBJ2-2; 8 bases agree with TRBD1. This CDR3 comprises 16 residues. Germline trimming cut 6 bases from V and 3 bases from J; bases unmatched to any gene: 9. The germline CDR1 and CDR2 sequences are LNHDA and SQIVND (reference sequence). The CDR3 DNA follows: TGTGCCAGTAGAATACGGGGACAGGCAGACACCGGGGAGCTGTTTTTT. Its protein is CASRIRGQADTGELFF.